These 14 T cell receptor beta chains were all obtained from the same sample, sequenced in a study of blood T cell repertoires in COVID-19. Libraries were prepared by immunoSEQ multiplex PCR; TCRdb keeps only in-frame clonotypes and omits some of them. In the table there are approximately 60,000 clones, 65% to 80% of which are singletons. The sequencing sample was made of peripheral blood. These receptors came from a woman aged 80 or over with active or convalescent COVID-19.

The gene calls are TRBV29-1 and TRBJ1-2, with 7 bases matching TRBD1. The CDR3 is made up of 12 amino acids. CDR1 and CDR2 (germline): SQVTM, ANQGSEA. V dropped 6 bases and J dropped 4; count of bases not matched to a gene: 5. The CDR3 coding sequence is TGCAGCGTCGCTGGGACAGTCTATGGCTACACCTTC. Encoded protein: CSVAGTVYGYTF.

The chain couples TRBV29-1 to TRBJ1-1; 9 bases agree with TRBD1. CDR3 length equals 15 residues. Germline lookup yields CDR1 SQVTM and CDR2 ANQGSEA. J gave up 5 bases and V 7 bases, and 14 bases lay outside the gene matches. For the CDR3, the DNA is TGCAGCGGCACGGGACAGGGAGGGGGATTAACTGAAGCTTTCTTT. Its protein product is CSGTGQGGGLTEAFF.

This clone was seen only a few times. This chain connects TRBV9 to TRBJ2-1; D may be TRBD1 (6 bases). CDR3 size: 14 residues. CDR1 and CDR2 (germline): SGDLS, YYNGEE. The germline V and J ends were trimmed by 3 bases and 3 bases, with 10 bases remaining between them. CDR3 in DNA: TGTGCCAGCAGCGCCGGGACAAGCTACAATGAGCAGTTCTTC. It codes for CASSAGTSYNEQFF.

This chain joins TRBV6-6 and TRBJ2-6, with a possible D match to TRBD2 (7 bases). This CDR3 has 16 amino acids. Germline V gene lookup returns CDR1 MNHNY and CDR2 SVGAGI (reference sequence). The V gene lost 4 bases and the J gene lost 2 bases, with 12 bases spanning the gap. CDR3 loop: CASSWGGAAGANVLTF. CDR3 in DNA: TGTGCCAGCAGTTGGGGGGGGGCCGCTGGGGCCAACGTCCTGACTTTC.

V is TRBV7-8 and J is TRBJ1-2; weak D call: TRBD1 (6 bases). V was clipped by 1 base and J by 2 bases, with 11 bases between them. Looked up from germline, CDR1 is SGHVS and CDR2 is FQNEAQ. CDR3 length: 15 amino acids. The CDR3 spells CASSLVGQGNYGYTF. The CDR3 bases are TGTGCCAGCAGCTTAGTAGGCCAGGGGAACTATGGCTACACCTTC.

This chain links TRBV4-2 with TRBJ1-4, with TRBD1 as a possible D gene (6 bases). The CDR3 loop spans 14 amino acids. The V end lost 3 bases, the J end lost 11 bases, and 16 bases lay between the germline ends. Germline V gives CDR1 LGHNA, CDR2 YNFKEQ. The CDR3, as DNA: TGTGCCAGCAGCCAGCACCCACAGGGAGGGAAACTGTTTTTT. Translation gives CASSQHPQGGKLFF.

The chain links TRBV5-6 to TRBJ1-2, with D unresolved. V lost 1 base to trimming and J lost 4 bases, with 11 bases between them. Germline V gives CDR1 SGHDT, CDR2 YYEEEE. The CDR3 covers 14 residues. CDR3 residues: CASSLMQAVYGYTF. The CDR3 DNA reads TGTGCCAGCAGCTTGATGCAGGCCGTCTATGGCTACACCTTC.

Here the CDR3 DNA reads TGTGCCAGCAGCCAAGCTAGCGGGGGTTACAATGAGCAGTTCTTC. Protein sequence: CASSQASGGYNEQFF. This sequence joins TRBV4-2 and TRBJ2-1; TRBD2 matches at 10 bases. The CDR3 runs 15 residues. CDR1 and CDR2 (germline): LGHNA, YNFKEQ. The V segment lost 1 base and the J segment 4 bases; nucleotides outside the gene matches: 1.

The V gene is TRBV6-5, the J gene TRBJ1-1; possibly TRBD1 for D (6 bases). Germline assignment: CDR1 MNHEY and CDR2 SVGAGI. V was trimmed by 5 bases and J by 10 bases, leaving 20 bases between them. The CDR3 sequence is 14 residues long. CDR3 nucleotides: TGTGCCAGCAGTACTTTCAGGGGCGATCCCGGAGCTTTCTTT. Translating it yields CASSTFRGDPGAFF.

V is TRBV5-1 and J is TRBJ1-6; D gene ambiguous. CDR3 length equals 14 residues. The V end lost 0 bases, the J end lost 7 bases, and 8 bases lay between the germline ends. In germline, CDR1 is SGHRS, CDR2 YFSETQ. As DNA, the CDR3 is TGCGCCAGCAGCTTGGAATTCGTCAATTCACCCCTCCACTTT. This translates into CASSLEFVNSPLHF.

This CDR3 is CASSESGYGNQPQHF. The CDR3 nucleotides read TGTGCCAGCAGTGAGTCGGGTTACGGCAATCAGCCCCAGCATTTT. The chain couples TRBV2 to TRBJ1-5; no reliable D call. V was shortened by 3 bases and J by 2 bases, with 11 bases between the two germline ends. The CDR3 consists of 15 residues. The V gene's germline CDR1 is SNHLY and CDR2 FYNNEI.

This chain joins TRBV30 and TRBJ1-1; D remains ambiguous. The CDR3 spans 13 residues. V was pared by 2 bases and J by 5 bases, with 12 bases between. The germline CDR1 and CDR2 sequences are GTSNPN and SVGIG (reference sequence). DNA for the CDR3: TGTGCCTGGAGTAGGTCCTCGGGGACTGAAGCTTTCTTT. Protein product: CAWSRSSGTEAFF.

The V and J genes are TRBV3-1 (or the pseudogene TRBV3-2) and TRBJ1-2; D gene ambiguous. Germline V lookup: CDR1 LGHDT, CDR2 YNNKEL (reference sequence). Trimming shortened V by 0 bases and J by 4 bases, and 12 bases separated the two germline ends. CDR3 length: 15 amino acids. The CDR3 reads CASSQDRWQVYGYTF. CDR3 nucleotide sequence: TGTGCCAGCAGCCAAGATCGGTGGCAGGTCTATGGCTACACCTTC.

V is TRBV27 and J is TRBJ1-5; 8 positions match TRBD1. Per the germline V gene, CDR1 is MNHEY and CDR2 is SMNVEV (reference sequence). Trimming took 7 bases from V and 5 from J; bases not matched to a gene: 10. CDR3 length: 15 residues. As DNA, the CDR3 is TGTGCCAGCAACCCAGGACAGGGTTATCATCAGCCCCAGCATTTT. Encoded protein: CASNPGQGYHQPQHF.